A selection of T cell receptor beta chains follows, all from one sample in a study of cytomegalovirus exposure and HLA in healthy donors. Measured with immunoSEQ multiplex PCR; TCRdb has only the in-frame clones, and not every one. This sample yields around 170,000 clones, of which less than 75% are seen a single time; roughly 1.6% belongs to the top ten. Sequenced sample: PBMCs. The receptor source for this set is a girl between 10 and 17 years old in good health and CMV-seronegative. Each CDR3 is given with its conserved first and last residue. Each record gives: clone size, J gene, D gene, V gene, CDR3 protein, CDR3 DNA. A D gene is named only where the DNA matches it firmly. Rows may omit the clone size; those that give it use once, few, many or a size class.

NA | TRBJ2-1 | TRBD2 | TRBV4-2 | CASSQNLAGGLYNEQFF | TGTGCCAGCAGCCAAAACCTTGCGGGGGGCCTTTACAATGAGCAGTTCTTC
few | TRBJ1-2 | TRBD1 | TRBV5-4 | CASSPPGQGTVNYGYTF | TGTGCCAGCAGCCCACCGGGACAGGGAACCGTTAACTATGGCTACACCTTC
NA | TRBJ2-2 | NA | TRBV20-1 | CSALGELFF | TGCAGTGCTCTCGGGGAGCTGTTTTTT
few | TRBJ2-7 | NA | TRBV6-5 | CASSFAGTQYEQYF | TGTGCCAGCAGTTTCGCCGGGACACAGTACGAGCAGTACTTC
NA | TRBJ1-2 | NA | TRBV10-2 | CASSGGGGGGDGYTF | TGCGCCAGCAGCGGAGGAGGGGGAGGGGGAGATGGCTACACCTTC
NA | TRBJ2-6 | NA | TRBV14 | CASSQGVTGANVLTF | TGTGCCAGCAGCCAAGGAGTAACCGGGGCCAACGTCCTGACTTTC
NA | TRBJ2-5 | TRBD2 | TRBV6-1 | CASSALAGSQETQYF | TGTGCCAGCAGTGCCCTAGCGGGATCCCAAGAGACCCAGTACTTC
NA | TRBJ1-2 | NA | TRBV19 | CARLGGPRSVYGYTF | TGTGCCAGATTAGGGGGACCCCGATCTGTTTATGGCTACACCTTC
few | TRBJ2-7 | TRBD1 | TRBV14 | CASSGQGRTEQYF | TGTGCCAGCAGCGGACAGGGGAGGACCGAGCAGTACTTC
NA | TRBJ1-1 | TRBD1 | TRBV6-6 | CASGATGQENTEAFF | TGTGCCAGCGGGGCCACGGGACAGGAGAACACTGAAGCTTTCTTT
few | TRBJ2-7 | TRBD1 | TRBV11-2 | CASSFGQGVWEQYF | TGTGCCAGCAGCTTTGGACAGGGGGTTTGGGAGCAGTACTTC
once | TRBJ2-1 | TRBD1 | TRBV7-9 | CASSLGTGNEQFF | TGTGCCAGCAGCTTGGGGACAGGGAATGAGCAGTTCTTC
NA | TRBJ1-1 | TRBD1 | TRBV4-2 | CASSRDAGQPIEAFF | TGTGCCAGCAGCCGTGACGCGGGACAGCCAATCGAAGCTTTCTTT
NA | TRBJ2-5 | TRBD2 | TRBV29-1 | CSVARLAGEQETQHF | TGCAGCGTCGCCCGACTAGCGGGGGAACAAGAGACCCAGCACTTC
NA | TRBJ2-3 | TRBD2 | TRBV7-6 | CASSLSGGASDTQYF | TGTGCCAGCAGCTTAAGCGGGGGGGCGTCAGATACGCAGTATTTT
NA | TRBJ1-2 | NA | TRBV5-1 | CASIVSPQGGYGYTF | TGCGCCAGCATCGTTTCTCCCCAGGGAGGGTATGGCTACACCTTC
NA | TRBJ1-6 | TRBD1 | TRBV18 | CASSPPGQNNSPLHF | TGTGCCAGCTCACCTCCGGGACAGAATAATTCACCCCTCCACTTT
NA | TRBJ1-2 | NA | TRBV9 | CASSVVGGADYGYTF | TGTGCCAGCAGCGTAGTAGGGGGGGCTGACTATGGCTACACCTTC
NA | TRBJ2-5 | TRBD2 | TRBV18 | CASSPGWGLAELSQETQYF | TGTGCCAGCTCACCAGGATGGGGACTAGCGGAACTATCCCAAGAGACCCAGTACTTC
NA | TRBJ1-1 | NA | TRBV28 | CASSLRLGVGTEAFF | TGTGCCAGCAGTTTACGTCTAGGGGTCGGCACTGAAGCTTTCTTT
NA | TRBJ1-2 | NA | TRBV7-2 | CASSLVLGGFDDYTF | TGTGCCAGCAGCTTAGTCCTTGGAGGGTTTGATGACTACACCTTC
NA | TRBJ1-6 | TRBD1 | TRBV4-1 | CASSQEGQANSPLHF | TGCGCCAGCAGCCAAGAGGGACAGGCAAATTCACCCCTCCACTTT
NA | TRBJ1-1 | NA | TRBV5-6 | CASSPRYRGEAFF | TGTGCCAGCAGCCCCCGATATAGGGGCGAAGCTTTCTTT
NA | TRBJ2-3 | NA | TRBV7-3 | CASSLTPSTDTQYF | TGTGCCAGCAGCTTAACCCCTAGCACAGATACGCAGTATTTT
NA | TRBJ1-2 | NA | TRBV6-5 | CASSLLQDNGYTF | TGTGCCAGCAGCTTGCTCCAGGACAATGGCTACACCTTC
NA | TRBJ2-5 | TRBD2 | TRBV19 | CASTPGGLASEQYF | TGTGCCAGTACCCCTGGGGGACTAGCGTCGGAGCAGTACTTC
many | TRBJ1-2 | NA | TRBV18 | CASSPSYRVDYGYTF | TGTGCCAGCTCACCTTCCTACAGGGTAGACTATGGCTACACCTTC
NA | TRBJ2-7 | TRBD2 | TRBV5-4 | CASSGGASGTYEQYF | TGTGCCAGCAGCGGGGGGGCTAGCGGGACCTACGAGCAGTACTTC
NA | TRBJ2-1 | TRBD1 | TRBV19 | CASSSRQGNEQFF | TGTGCCAGTAGTAGCCGACAGGGCAATGAGCAGTTCTTC
NA | TRBJ1-1 | TRBD1 | TRBV6-5 | CASRRAGQKFEAFF | TGTGCCAGCAGAAGGGCGGGACAGAAGTTTGAAGCTTTCTTT
NA | TRBJ2-1 | TRBD2 | TRBV19 | CASSALAGIYNEQFF | TGTGCCAGTAGTGCACTAGCGGGGATCTACAATGAGCAGTTCTTC
NA | TRBJ2-7 | NA | TRBV5-1 | CASSLGQGLYEQYF | TGCGCCAGCAGCTTGGGCCAGGGGCTGTACGAGCAGTACTTC
NA | TRBJ2-7 | NA | TRBV19 | CASRDFDNFEQYF | TGTGCCAGTAGGGACTTCGACAATTTCGAGCAGTACTTC
NA | TRBJ2-3 | TRBD1 | TRBV9 | CASTRQGDTDTQYF | TGTGCCAGCACCAGACAGGGTGACACAGATACGCAGTATTTT
NA | TRBJ2-7 | NA | TRBV5-6 | CASSLFAYEQYF | TGTGCCAGCAGCTTGTTCGCCTACGAGCAGTACTTC
NA | TRBJ1-2 | TRBD1 | TRBV27 | CASSLRGLGTGHGYTF | TGTGCCAGCAGTTTAAGGGGCCTTGGGACAGGGCACGGCTACACCTTC
few | TRBJ2-1 | NA | TRBV10-2 | CASMEDEQFF | TGCGCCAGCATGGAGGATGAGCAGTTCTTC
NA | TRBJ1-4 | TRBD1 | TRBV9 | CASSAGRGEKLFF | TGTGCCAGCAGCGCCGGCAGGGGGGAAAAACTGTTTTTT
few | TRBJ1-3 | NA | TRBV7-9 | CASSLESGNTIYF | TGTGCCAGCAGCCTCGAGTCTGGAAACACCATATATTTT
NA | TRBJ2-1 | TRBD2 | TRBV25-1 | CASSEAGSGGTSYNEQFF | TGTGCCAGCAGTGAAGCAGGTAGCGGGGGGACCTCCTACAATGAGCAGTTCTTC
NA | TRBJ1-1 | TRBD1 | TRBV30 | CAWGQGATVEAFF | TGTGCCTGGGGACAGGGGGCAACCGTTGAAGCTTTCTTT
few | TRBJ2-7 | NA | TRBV7-9 | CASSSRESYEQYF | TGTGCCAGCAGCTCCCGGGAAAGCTACGAGCAGTACTTC
NA | TRBJ2-1 | TRBD1 | TRBV2 | CASRTSTGGAKDAYNEQFF | TGTGCCAGCAGGACTTCGACAGGGGGTGCCAAGGATGCCTACAATGAGCAGTTCTTC
NA | TRBJ2-3 | TRBD1 | TRBV5-1 | CASSSDRVVTDTQYF | TGCGCCAGCAGTTCGGACAGGGTAGTAACAGATACGCAGTATTTT
NA | TRBJ1-2 | NA | TRBV27 | CASSFPSGDGYTF | TGTGCCAGCAGTTTCCCGTCGGGGGATGGCTACACCTTC
few | TRBJ2-1 | NA | TRBV30 | CAWSQAIWGHNEQFF | TGTGCCTGGAGTCAAGCAATCTGGGGCCACAATGAGCAGTTCTTC
once | TRBJ1-1 | NA | TRBV5-1 | CASSLANRGNTEAFF | TGCGCCAGCAGCTTGGCCAATAGGGGAAACACTGAAGCTTTCTTT
NA | TRBJ1-1 | NA | TRBV14 | CASSQEIPRETEAFF | TGTGCCAGCAGCCAAGAGATCCCCAGGGAAACTGAAGCTTTCTTT
NA | TRBJ1-4 | TRBD1 | TRBV6-1 | CASSNGEQGNEKLFF | TGTGCCAGCAGTAACGGGGAACAGGGGAATGAAAAACTGTTTTTT
NA | TRBJ2-7 | NA | TRBV5-4 | CASSSNYEQYF | TGTGCCAGCAGCTCTAACTACGAGCAGTACTTC
NA | TRBJ2-1 | NA | TRBV7-3 | CASSFARGNEQFF | TGTGCCAGCAGCTTCGCGAGGGGGAATGAGCAGTTCTTC